This is a list of T cell receptor beta chains from one sample in a study of blood T cell repertoires in COVID-19. Using immunoSEQ multiplex PCR, the repertoire was profiled, and TCRdb retains in-frame clones only, with some absent. Of approximately 100,000 clones in the sample, approximately 70% were seen once. Sequencing used peripheral blood. The receptors come from an elderly man with acute or convalescent COVID-19. CDR3s include the opening cysteine and the closing phenylalanine or tryptophan. The order of the fields is clone size, D gene, J gene, V gene, CDR3 protein, CDR3 DNA. The D gene is left open where the match is weak. Clone sizes are given selectively: once, few, many, or a class where the clone is expanded.

.	TRBD1	TRBJ1-2	TRBV10-3	CAISTLGQGSQGYTF	TGTGCCATCAGTACCCTCGGACAGGGTTCACAAGGCTACACCTTC
.	.	TRBJ2-7	TRBV11-2	CASSLRVENGQYF	TGTGCCAGCAGCCTCCGGGTCGAAAATGGGCAGTACTTC
.	.	TRBJ2-3	TRBV5-5	CASSTGPADTQYF	TGTGCCAGCAGCACGGGTCCTGCGGATACGCAGTATTTT
few	TRBD2	TRBJ2-1	TRBV10-3	CAASLSAGANEQFF	TGTGCCGCGTCCCTCTCGGCGGGAGCAAATGAGCAGTTCTTC
.	.	TRBJ1-3	TRBV2	CASNYDSLSGNTIYF	TGTGCCAGCAACTACGACAGCCTCTCTGGAAACACCATATATTTT
.	TRBD1	TRBJ2-2	TRBV6-5	CASRPGTGGLFF	TGTGCCAGCAGACCCGGGACAGGAGGGCTGTTTTTT
.	.	TRBJ2-1	TRBV28	CASSLQISPSSYNEQFF	TGTGCCAGCAGCCTTCAAATTAGTCCGAGCTCCTACAATGAGCAGTTCTTC
.	.	TRBJ2-1	TRBV6-6	CASSYQSLGEQFF	TGTGCCAGCAGTTATCAATCCCTAGGTGAGCAGTTCTTC
.	TRBD1	TRBJ1-4	TRBV18	CASSPDRAGEKLFF	TGTGCCAGCTCACCGGACAGGGCGGGTGAAAAACTGTTTTTT
.	.	TRBJ2-7	TRBV6-5	CASNTGLGEQYF	TGTGCCAGCAATACAGGGCTGGGCGAGCAGTACTTC
.	TRBD2	TRBJ2-1	TRBV7-6	CASSLALAGARSSYNEQFF	TGTGCCAGCAGCTTAGCACTAGCGGGAGCCCGAAGCTCCTACAATGAGCAGTTCTTC
.	TRBD1	TRBJ2-7	TRBV5-6	CASSSGQPYEQYF	TGTGCCAGCAGCTCGGGACAGCCCTACGAGCAGTACTTC
.	.	TRBJ1-1	TRBV7-5	CARSRQGNTEAFF	TGTGCCAGAAGCCGGCAGGGGAACACTGAAGCTTTCTTT
.	TRBD1	TRBJ1-1	TRBV28	CASSPGQGFTEAFF	TGTGCCAGCAGTCCGGGACAGGGGTTCACTGAAGCTTTCTTT
.	TRBD1	TRBJ1-6	TRBV7-2	CASSRQGNNSPLHF	TGTGCCAGCAGCAGACAGGGGAATAATTCACCCCTCCACTTT
.	.	TRBJ2-1	TRBV9	CASSVAGLAGQDEQFF	TGTGCCAGCAGCGTAGCTGGGCTAGCGGGACAGGATGAGCAGTTCTTC
.	.	TRBJ1-1	TRBV4-1	CASSQDQGGTEAFF	TGCGCCAGCAGCCAAGATCAAGGAGGGACTGAAGCTTTCTTT
many	TRBD2	TRBJ2-3	TRBV28	CASSLAGVTDTQYF	TGTGCCAGCAGTTTAGCGGGAGTAACAGATACGCAGTATTTT
.	.	TRBJ1-5	TRBV10-3	CAISGTDNQPQHF	TGTGCCATCAGTGGGACAGACAATCAGCCCCAGCATTTT
.	TRBD2	TRBJ2-1	TRBV6-5	CASRSLAGVGNEQFF	TGTGCCAGCAGATCACTAGCGGGAGTTGGAAATGAGCAGTTCTTC
.	TRBD2	TRBJ2-2	TRBV19	CASSRVAGPPRATGELFF	TGTGCCAGTAGTAGGGTAGCGGGCCCCCCAAGAGCCACCGGGGAGCTGTTTTTT
.	.	TRBJ2-1	TRBV5-5	CASSLSRVGDEQFF	TGTGCCAGCAGCTTGTCTAGAGTTGGCGATGAGCAGTTCTTC
many	.	TRBJ1-2	TRBV2	CASSGLGDYGYTF	TGTGCCAGCAGTGGGTTAGGGGACTATGGCTACACCTTC
.	TRBD2	TRBJ2-7	TRBV28	CASRPGGVTRGYF	TGTGCCAGCAGACCCGGGGGGGTCACACGGGGGTACTTC
.	.	TRBJ1-2	TRBV6-4	CASSDTTTGVYGYTF	TGTGCCAGCAGTGACACGACGACAGGTGTCTATGGCTACACCTTC
few	TRBD2	TRBJ2-5	TRBV6-6	CASSYSNAGVETQYF	TGTGCCAGCAGTTACTCGAACGCGGGAGTGGAGACCCAGTACTTC
once	TRBD1	TRBJ1-2	TRBV11-2	CASSLGTGEAHGYTF	TGTGCCAGCAGCTTAGGGACAGGGGAGGCTCATGGCTACACCTTC
few	.	TRBJ2-7	TRBV27	CASSLNQGYEQYF	TGTGCCAGCAGCTTAAACCAGGGTTACGAGCAGTACTTC
.	.	TRBJ1-2	TRBV28	CASYEAGDYGYTF	TGTGCCAGCTACGAGGCAGGGGACTATGGCTACACCTTC
.	TRBD1	TRBJ2-1	TRBV19	CATRIRTGYNEQFF	TGTGCCACCCGCATCCGGACAGGTTACAATGAGCAGTTCTTC
once	.	TRBJ2-5	TRBV6-2/TRBV6-3	CASSYDSLRGRPRETQYF	TGTGCCAGCAGTTACGACTCTTTACGGGGGAGGCCACGGGAGACCCAGTACTTC
once	TRBD2	TRBJ2-7	TRBV2	CASLLSGTIEQYF	TGTGCCAGCCTCCTTAGCGGGACTATCGAGCAGTACTTC
few	.	TRBJ2-7	TRBV5-6	CASSQDGGYEQYF	TGTGCCAGCAGCCAGGACGGGGGCTACGAGCAGTACTTC
.	.	TRBJ1-2	TRBV15	CATSRADSGYTF	TGTGCCACCAGCAGAGCGGACAGCGGCTACACCTTC
.	.	TRBJ2-1	TRBV2	CASSTGFYEQFF	TGTGCCAGCAGCACAGGTTTCTATGAGCAGTTCTTC
.	TRBD1	TRBJ2-4	TRBV10-3	CAISAHPGQGSTAKNIQYF	TGTGCCATCAGCGCCCACCCGGGACAGGGATCGACGGCCAAAAACATTCAGTACTTC
.	TRBD1	TRBJ1-1	TRBV28	CASSPPGGRIMNTEAFF	TGTGCCAGCAGCCCACCAGGGGGCCGCATTATGAACACTGAAGCTTTCTTT
.	TRBD1	TRBJ1-5	TRBV5-8	CASSLERTGKVLSNQPQHF	TGTGCCAGCAGCTTGGAACGGACAGGGAAAGTATTGAGCAATCAGCCCCAGCATTTT
.	TRBD2	TRBJ2-7	TRBV6-5	CASSRGRDEQYF	TGTGCCAGTTCTAGAGGGAGGGACGAGCAGTACTTC
.	TRBD2	TRBJ2-1	TRBV6-2/TRBV6-3	CASSYEAGARENNEQFF	TGTGCCAGCAGTTACGAGGCGGGAGCCCGGGAGAACAATGAGCAGTTCTTC
.	.	TRBJ2-7	TRBV5-1	CASSLDGGGSYEQYF	TGCGCCAGCAGCTTGGACGGGGGCGGGAGCTACGAGCAGTACTTC
.	.	TRBJ2-3	TRBV24-1	CATSGAGPDTQYF	TGTGCCACCAGTGGCGCAGGGCCAGATACGCAGTATTTT
few	.	TRBJ1-2	TRBV28	CASSLQGSYGYTF	TGTGCCAGCAGTTTGCAGGGCAGCTATGGCTACACCTTC
.	TRBD1	TRBJ1-5	TRBV7-2	CASSLETGGRQPQHF	TGTGCCAGCAGCTTAGAGACAGGGGGCCGTCAGCCCCAGCATTTT
.	.	TRBJ2-4	TRBV19	CASSYPGTKNIQYF	TGTGCCAGTAGTTATCCGGGGACCAAAAACATTCAGTACTTC
once	TRBD2	TRBJ2-3	TRBV3-1/TRBV3-2	CASRPDSGRALVGTDTQYF	TGTGCCAGCAGACCCGATAGCGGGAGGGCTTTAGTGGGCACAGATACGCAGTATTTT
few	.	TRBJ1-4	TRBV28	CASSSSWRVGEKLFF	TGTGCCAGCAGCTCCTCCTGGAGGGTGGGAGAAAAACTGTTTTTT
few	TRBD1	TRBJ1-1	TRBV24-1	CATVQGTEAFF	TGTGCCACCGTACAGGGGACTGAAGCTTTCTTT
.	.	TRBJ1-3	TRBV25-1	CASRAGPSGNTIYF	TGTGCCAGCAGGGCAGGTCCCTCTGGAAACACCATATATTTT
once	.	TRBJ2-2	TRBV29-1	CSVEVSQDGELFF	TGCAGCGTTGAAGTCTCTCAGGACGGGGAGCTGTTTTTT
.	.	TRBJ1-2	TRBV6-5	CASSYNFISGGYTF	TGTGCCAGCAGTTATAACTTCATCTCCGGTGGCTACACCTTC
.	TRBD1	TRBJ2-1	TRBV9	CASSVGQGAYNEQFF	TGTGCCAGCAGCGTCGGACAGGGGGCCTACAATGAGCAGTTCTTC
few	.	TRBJ1-4	TRBV5-1	CASSLWSGGNEKLFF	TGCGCCAGCAGCTTGTGGTCGGGAGGTAATGAAAAACTGTTTTTT